This paragraph covers one TCR beta chain sequence. This entry belongs to a study of blood T cell repertoires in COVID-19. The CDR3 sequence is 15 residues long. V was shortened by 5 bases and J by 3 bases, with 17 bases between the two germline ends. CDR1 is MNHEY and CDR2 is SVGEGT in the germline V gene. TCRdb's copy holds only in-frame clones and misses some; the assay was immunoSEQ multiplex PCR. The sample includes tens of thousands of clones, approximately 83% of them seen just once. Sequencing was performed on peripheral blood. This clonotype was obtained from a human donor in a cohort sampled during active COVID-19. The chain employs TRBV6-2 or TRBV6-3 and TRBJ2-7, with D possibly matching TRBD2 (7 bases). The DNA of the CDR3 is TGTGCCAGCAGTACATACGGGGGGCGCGACTACGAGCAGTACTTC. This sequence encodes CASSTYGGRDYEQYF.